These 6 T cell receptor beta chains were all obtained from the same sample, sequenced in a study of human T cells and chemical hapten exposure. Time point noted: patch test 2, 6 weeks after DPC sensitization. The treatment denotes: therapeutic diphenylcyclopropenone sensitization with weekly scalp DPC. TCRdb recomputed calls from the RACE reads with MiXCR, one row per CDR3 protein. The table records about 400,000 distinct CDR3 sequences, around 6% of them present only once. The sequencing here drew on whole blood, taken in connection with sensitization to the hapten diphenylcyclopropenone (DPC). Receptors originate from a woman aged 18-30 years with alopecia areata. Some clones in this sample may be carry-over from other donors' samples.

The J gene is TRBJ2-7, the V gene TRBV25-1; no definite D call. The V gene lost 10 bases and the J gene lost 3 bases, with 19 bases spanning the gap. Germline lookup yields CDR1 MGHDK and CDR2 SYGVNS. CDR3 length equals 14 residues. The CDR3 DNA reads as TGTGCCACCCCGACCTGTAATGGGGTCTACGAGCAGTACTTC. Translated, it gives CATPTCNGVYEQYF.

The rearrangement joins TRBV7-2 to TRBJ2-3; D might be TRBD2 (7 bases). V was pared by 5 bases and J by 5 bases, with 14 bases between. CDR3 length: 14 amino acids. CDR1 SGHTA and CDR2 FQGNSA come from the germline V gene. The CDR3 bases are TGTGCCAGCAGCACGCGGGGGCCTAAAGATACGCAGTATTTT. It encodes CASSTRGPKDTQYF.

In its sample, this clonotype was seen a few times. The CDR3 is CASSYDRTLVIPNNEQFF. In nucleotides, the CDR3 is TGTGCCAGCAGCTACGACCGGACCCTAGTCATACCTAACAATGAGCAGTTCTTC. The chain is built from TRBV6-2 or TRBV6-3 and TRBJ2-1; no firm D call. This CDR3 is built from 18 residues. V lost 6 bases and J lost 5, with 26 bases in between. Germline V gene lookup returns CDR1 MNHEY and CDR2 SVGEGT.

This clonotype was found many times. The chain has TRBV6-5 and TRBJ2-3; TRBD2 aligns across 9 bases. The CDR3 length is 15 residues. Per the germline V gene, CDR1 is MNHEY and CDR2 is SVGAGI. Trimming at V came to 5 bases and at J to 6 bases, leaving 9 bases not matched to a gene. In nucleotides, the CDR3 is TGTGCCAGCAGTAGGAGCGGGGGGCCGTTGGATACGCAGTATTTT. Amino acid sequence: CASSRSGGPLDTQYF.

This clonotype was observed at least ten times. The CDR3 nucleotides are TGTGCCAGCAGCCAAGTCGCGGGGACCAGCTCCTACGAGCAGTACTTC. Translating it yields CASSQVAGTSSYEQYF. This chain links TRBV4-2 with TRBJ2-7, with D tentatively TRBD2 (6 bases). The germline V and J ends were trimmed by 1 base and 0 bases, with 13 bases remaining between them. Per germline, CDR1 LGHNA and CDR2 YNFKEQ. CDR3 length: 16 residues.

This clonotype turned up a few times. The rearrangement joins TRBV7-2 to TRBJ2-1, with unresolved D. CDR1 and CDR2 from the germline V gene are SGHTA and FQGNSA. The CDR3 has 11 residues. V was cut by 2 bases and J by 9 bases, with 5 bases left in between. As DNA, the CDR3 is TGTGCCAGCAGCTTAAAGCGTGAGCAGTTCTTC. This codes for CASSLKREQFF.